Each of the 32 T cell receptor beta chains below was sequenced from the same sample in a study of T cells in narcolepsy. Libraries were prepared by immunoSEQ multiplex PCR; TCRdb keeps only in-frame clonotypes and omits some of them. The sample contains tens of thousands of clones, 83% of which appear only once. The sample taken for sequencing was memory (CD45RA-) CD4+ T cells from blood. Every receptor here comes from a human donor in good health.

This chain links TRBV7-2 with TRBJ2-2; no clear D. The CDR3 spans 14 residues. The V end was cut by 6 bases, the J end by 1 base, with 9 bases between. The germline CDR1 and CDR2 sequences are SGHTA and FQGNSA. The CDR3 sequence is CASRSTRNTGELFF. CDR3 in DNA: TGTGCCAGCAGATCGACAAGGAACACCGGGGAGCTGTTTTTT.

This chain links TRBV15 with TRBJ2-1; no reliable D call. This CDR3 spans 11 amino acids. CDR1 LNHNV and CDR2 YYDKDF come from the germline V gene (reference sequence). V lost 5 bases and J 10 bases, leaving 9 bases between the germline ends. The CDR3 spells CATSLLAEQFF. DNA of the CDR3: TGTGCCACCAGCCTCCTGGCCGAGCAGTTCTTC.

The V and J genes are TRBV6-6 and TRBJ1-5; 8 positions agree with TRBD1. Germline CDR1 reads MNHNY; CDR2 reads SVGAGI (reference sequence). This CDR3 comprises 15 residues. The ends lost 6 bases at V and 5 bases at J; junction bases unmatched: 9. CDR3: CASRLDRVDYQPQHF. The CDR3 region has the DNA TGTGCCAGCAGATTGGACAGGGTGGATTATCAGCCCCAGCATTTT.

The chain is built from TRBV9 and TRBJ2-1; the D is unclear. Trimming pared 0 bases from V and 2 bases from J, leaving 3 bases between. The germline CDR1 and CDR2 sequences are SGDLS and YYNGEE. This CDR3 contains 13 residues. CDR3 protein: CASSVGTYNEQFF. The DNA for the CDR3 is TGTGCCAGCAGCGTAGGAACCTACAATGAGCAGTTCTTC. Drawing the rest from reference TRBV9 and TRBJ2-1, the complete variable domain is DSGVTQTPKHLITATGQRVTLRCSPRSGDLSVYWYQQSLDQGLQFLIQYYNGEERAKGNILERFSAQQFPDLHSELNLSSLELGDSALYFCASSVGTYNEQFFGPGTRLTVL.

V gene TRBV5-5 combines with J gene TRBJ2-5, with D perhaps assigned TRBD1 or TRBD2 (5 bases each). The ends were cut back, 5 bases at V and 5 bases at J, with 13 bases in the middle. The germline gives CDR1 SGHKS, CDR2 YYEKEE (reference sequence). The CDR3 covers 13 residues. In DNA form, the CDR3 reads TGTGCCAGCAGTTATGGGACCCCTGAGACCCAGTACTTC. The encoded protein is CASSYGTPETQYF.

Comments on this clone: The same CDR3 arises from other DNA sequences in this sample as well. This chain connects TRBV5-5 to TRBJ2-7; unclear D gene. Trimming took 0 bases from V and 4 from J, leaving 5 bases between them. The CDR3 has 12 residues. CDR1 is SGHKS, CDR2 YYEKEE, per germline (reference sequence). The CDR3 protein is CASSLGGYEQYV. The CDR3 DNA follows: TGTGCCAGCAGCTTGGGCGGTTACGAGCAGTACGTC.

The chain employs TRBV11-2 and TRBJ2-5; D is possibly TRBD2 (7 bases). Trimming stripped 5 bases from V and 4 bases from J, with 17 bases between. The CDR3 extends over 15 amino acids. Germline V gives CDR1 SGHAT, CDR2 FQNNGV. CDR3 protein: CASSVSRGAVETQYF. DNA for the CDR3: TGTGCCAGCAGCGTCAGTCGGGGGGCCGTAGAGACCCAGTACTTC. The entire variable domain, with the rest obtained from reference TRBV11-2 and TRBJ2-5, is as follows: EAGVAQSPRYKIIEKRQSVAFWCNPISGHATLYWYQQILGQGPKLLIQFQNNGVVDDSQLPKDRFSAERLKGVDSTLKIQPAKLEDSAVYLCASSVSRGAVETQYFGPGTRLLVL.

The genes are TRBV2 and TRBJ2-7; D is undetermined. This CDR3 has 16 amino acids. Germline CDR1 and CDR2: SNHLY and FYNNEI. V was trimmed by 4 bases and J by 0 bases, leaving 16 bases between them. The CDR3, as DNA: TGTGCCAGCAGTGGCCCAGCCATAAGGGCCTCCTACGAGCAGTACTTC. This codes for CASSGPAIRASYEQYF.

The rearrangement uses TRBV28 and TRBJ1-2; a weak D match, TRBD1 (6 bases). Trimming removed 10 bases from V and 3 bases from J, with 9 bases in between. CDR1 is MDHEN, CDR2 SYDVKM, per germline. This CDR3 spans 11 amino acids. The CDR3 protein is CAIHRDYGYTF. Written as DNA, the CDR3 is TGTGCCATACACAGGGACTATGGCTACACCTTC.

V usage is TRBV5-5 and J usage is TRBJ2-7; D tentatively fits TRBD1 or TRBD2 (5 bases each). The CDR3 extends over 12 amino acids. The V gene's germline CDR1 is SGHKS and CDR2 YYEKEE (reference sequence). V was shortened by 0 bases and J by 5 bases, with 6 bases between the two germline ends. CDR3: CASSLGGDEQYV. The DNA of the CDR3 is TGTGCCAGCAGCTTGGGAGGGGACGAGCAGTACGTC.

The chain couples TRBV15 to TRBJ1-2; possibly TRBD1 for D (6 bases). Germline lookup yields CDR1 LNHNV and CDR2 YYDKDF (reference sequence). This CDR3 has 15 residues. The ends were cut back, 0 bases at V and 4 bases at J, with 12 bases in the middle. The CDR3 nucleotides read TGTGCCACCAGCAGAGATACAGGGAGAGGCTATGGCTACACCTTC. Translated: CATSRDTGRGYGYTF.

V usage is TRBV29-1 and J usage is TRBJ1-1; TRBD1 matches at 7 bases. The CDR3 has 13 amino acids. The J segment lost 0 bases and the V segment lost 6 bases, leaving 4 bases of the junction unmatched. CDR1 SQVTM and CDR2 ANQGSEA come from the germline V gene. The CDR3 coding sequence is TGCAGCGTCGAGGGACAGATGAACACTGAAGCTTTCTTT. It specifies CSVEGQMNTEAFF. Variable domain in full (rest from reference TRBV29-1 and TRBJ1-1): SAVISQKPSRDICQRGTSLTIQCQVDSQVTMMFWYRQQPGQSLTLIATANQGSEATYESGFVIDKFPISRPNLTFSTLTVSNMSPEDSSIYLCSVEGQMNTEAFFGQGTRLTVV.

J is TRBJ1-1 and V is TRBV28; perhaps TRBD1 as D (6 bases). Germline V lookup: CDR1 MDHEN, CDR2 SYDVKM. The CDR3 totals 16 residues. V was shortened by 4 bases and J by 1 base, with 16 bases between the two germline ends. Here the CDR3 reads CASSSGGAYANTEAFF. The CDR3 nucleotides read TGTGCCAGCAGTTCCGGGGGCGCTTATGCGAACACTGAAGCTTTCTTT. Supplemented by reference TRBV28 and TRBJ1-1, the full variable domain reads DVKVTQSSRYLVKRTGEKVFLECVQDMDHENMFWYRQDPGLGLRLIYFSYDVKMKEKGDIPEGYSVSREKKERFSLILESASTNQTSMYLCASSSGGAYANTEAFFGQGTRLTVV.

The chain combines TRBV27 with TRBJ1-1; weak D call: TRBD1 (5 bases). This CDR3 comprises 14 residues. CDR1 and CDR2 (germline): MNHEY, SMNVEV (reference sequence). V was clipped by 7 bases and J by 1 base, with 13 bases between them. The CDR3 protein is CASTPPDRNTEAFF. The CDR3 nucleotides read TGTGCCAGCACCCCCCCCGACAGGAACACTGAAGCTTTCTTT.

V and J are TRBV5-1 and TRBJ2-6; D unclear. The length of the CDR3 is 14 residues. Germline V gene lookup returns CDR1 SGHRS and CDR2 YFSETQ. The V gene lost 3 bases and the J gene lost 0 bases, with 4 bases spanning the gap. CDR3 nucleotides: TGCGCCAGCAGCTACAGCTCTGGGGCCAACGTCCTGACTTTC. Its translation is CASSYSSGANVLTF.

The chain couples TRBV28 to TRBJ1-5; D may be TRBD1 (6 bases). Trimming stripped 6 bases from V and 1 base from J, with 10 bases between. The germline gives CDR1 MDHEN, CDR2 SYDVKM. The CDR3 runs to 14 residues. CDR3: CASRGGGSNQPQHF. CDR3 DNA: TGTGCCAGCAGAGGGGGAGGAAGCAATCAGCCCCAGCATTTT.

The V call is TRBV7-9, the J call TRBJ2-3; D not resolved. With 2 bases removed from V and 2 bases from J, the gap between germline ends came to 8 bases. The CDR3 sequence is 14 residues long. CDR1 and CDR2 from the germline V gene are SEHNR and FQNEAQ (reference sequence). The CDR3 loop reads CASSLSGTTDTQYF. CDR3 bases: TGTGCCAGCAGCTTATCTGGTACCACAGATACGCAGTATTTT. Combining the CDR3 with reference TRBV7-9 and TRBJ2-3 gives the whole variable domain DTGVSQNPRHKITKRGQNVTFRCDPISEHNRLYWYRQTLGQGPEFLTYFQNEAQLEKSRLLSDRFSAERPKGSFSTLEIQRTEQGDSAMYLCASSLSGTTDTQYFGPGTRLTVL.

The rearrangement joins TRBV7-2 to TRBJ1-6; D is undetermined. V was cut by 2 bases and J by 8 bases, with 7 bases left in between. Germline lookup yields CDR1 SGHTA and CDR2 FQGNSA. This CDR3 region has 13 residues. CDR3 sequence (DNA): TGTGCCAGCAGCTTAAGCCGATATTCACCCCTCCACTTT. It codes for CASSLSRYSPLHF.

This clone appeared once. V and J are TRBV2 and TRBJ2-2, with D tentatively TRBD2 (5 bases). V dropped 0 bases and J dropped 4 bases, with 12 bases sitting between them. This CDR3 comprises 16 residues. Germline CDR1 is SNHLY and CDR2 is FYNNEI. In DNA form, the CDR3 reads TGTGCCAGCAGTGAAGCCGTCGGAGGCTTCACCGGGGAGCTGTTTTTT. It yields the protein CASSEAVGGFTGELFF.

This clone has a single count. Written as DNA, the CDR3 is TGTGCCAGCTCACCGCAGCACCTAACCGAGGGCTCTGGAAACACCATATATTTT. Residues: CASSPQHLTEGSGNTIYF. This rearrangement joins TRBV18 to TRBJ1-3; D unclear. The germline gives CDR1 KGHSH, CDR2 LQKENI. The V gene lost 3 bases and the J gene lost 0 bases, with 18 bases spanning the gap. CDR3 length: 18 residues.

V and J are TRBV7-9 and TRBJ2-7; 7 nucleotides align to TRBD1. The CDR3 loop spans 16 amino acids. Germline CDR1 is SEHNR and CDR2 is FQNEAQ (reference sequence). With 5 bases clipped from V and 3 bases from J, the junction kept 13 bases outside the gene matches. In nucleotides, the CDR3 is TGTGCCAGCAGCCCCGGGAAGGACAGGATAAACTACGAGCAGTACTTC. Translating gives CASSPGKDRINYEQYF.

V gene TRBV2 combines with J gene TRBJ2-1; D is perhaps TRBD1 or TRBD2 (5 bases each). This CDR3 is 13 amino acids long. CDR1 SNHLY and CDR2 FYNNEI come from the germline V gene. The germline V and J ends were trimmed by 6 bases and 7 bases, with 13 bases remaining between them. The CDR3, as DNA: TGTGCCAGCAGGGGGACCCTACGGAATGAGCAGTTCTTC. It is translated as CASRGTLRNEQFF.

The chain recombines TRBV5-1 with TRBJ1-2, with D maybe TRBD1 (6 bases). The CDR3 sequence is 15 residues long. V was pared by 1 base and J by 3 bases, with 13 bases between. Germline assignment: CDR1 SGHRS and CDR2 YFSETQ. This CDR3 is CASSLNRDPYYGYTF. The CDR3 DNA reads TGCGCCAGCAGCTTGAACAGGGATCCTTACTATGGCTACACCTTC.

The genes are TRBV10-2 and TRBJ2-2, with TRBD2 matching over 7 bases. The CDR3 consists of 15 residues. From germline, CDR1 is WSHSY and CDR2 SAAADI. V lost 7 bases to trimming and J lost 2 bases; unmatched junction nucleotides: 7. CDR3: CASIASGANTGELFF. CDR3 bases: TGCGCCAGCATAGCGAGCGGGGCTAACACCGGGGAGCTGTTTTTT.

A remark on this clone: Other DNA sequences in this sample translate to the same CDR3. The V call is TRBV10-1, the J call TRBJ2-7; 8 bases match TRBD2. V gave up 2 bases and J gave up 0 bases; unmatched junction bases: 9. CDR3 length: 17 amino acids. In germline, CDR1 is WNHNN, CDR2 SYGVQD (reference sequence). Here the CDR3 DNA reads TGCGCCAGCAGTGAGCCCCCGGGGGGGGTTAGCTCCTACGAGCAGTACTTC. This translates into CASSEPPGGVSSYEQYF.

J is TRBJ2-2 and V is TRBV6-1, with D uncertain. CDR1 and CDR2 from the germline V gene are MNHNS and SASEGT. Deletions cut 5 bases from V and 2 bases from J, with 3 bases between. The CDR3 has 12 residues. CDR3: CASSSNTGELFF. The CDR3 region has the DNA TGTGCCAGCAGTTCTAACACCGGGGAGCTGTTTTTT.

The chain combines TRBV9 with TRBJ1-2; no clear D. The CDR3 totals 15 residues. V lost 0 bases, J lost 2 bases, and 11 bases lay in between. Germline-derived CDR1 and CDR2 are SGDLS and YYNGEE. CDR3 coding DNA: TGTGCCAGCAGCGTAGAAGGGCCCAGCAACTATGGCTACACCTTC. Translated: CASSVEGPSNYGYTF.

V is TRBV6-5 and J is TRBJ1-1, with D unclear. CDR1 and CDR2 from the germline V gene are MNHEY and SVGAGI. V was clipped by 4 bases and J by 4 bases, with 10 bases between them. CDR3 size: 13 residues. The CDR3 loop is CASSWNRRTEAFF. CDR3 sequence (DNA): TGTGCCAGCAGTTGGAACCGGCGCACTGAAGCTTTCTTT.

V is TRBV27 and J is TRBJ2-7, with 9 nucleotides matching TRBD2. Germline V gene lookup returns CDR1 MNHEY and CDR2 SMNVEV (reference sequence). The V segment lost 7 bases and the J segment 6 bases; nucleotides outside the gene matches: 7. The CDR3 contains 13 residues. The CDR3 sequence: CASKRRGGGEQYV. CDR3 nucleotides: TGTGCCAGCAAGAGGCGGGGGGGCGGCGAGCAGTACGTC.

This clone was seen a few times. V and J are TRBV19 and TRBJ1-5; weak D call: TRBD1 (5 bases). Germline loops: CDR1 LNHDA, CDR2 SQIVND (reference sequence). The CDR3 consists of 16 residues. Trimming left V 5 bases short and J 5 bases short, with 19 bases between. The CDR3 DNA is TGTGCCAGTAGTTATACTGGGAGGGGTGCGCATCAGCCCCAGCATTTT. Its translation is CASSYTGRGAHQPQHF.

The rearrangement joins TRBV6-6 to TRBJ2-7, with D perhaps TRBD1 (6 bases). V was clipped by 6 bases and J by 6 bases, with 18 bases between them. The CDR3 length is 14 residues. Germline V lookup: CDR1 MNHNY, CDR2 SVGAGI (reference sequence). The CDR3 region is CASSLDSTGREQYF. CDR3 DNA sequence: TGTGCCAGCAGCCTCGACTCCACAGGGCGCGAGCAGTACTTC.

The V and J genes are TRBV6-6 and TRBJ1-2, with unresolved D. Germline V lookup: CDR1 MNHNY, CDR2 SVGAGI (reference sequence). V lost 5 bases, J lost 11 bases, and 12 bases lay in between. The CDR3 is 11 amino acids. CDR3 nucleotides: TGTGCCAGCAGTGCAACAGCGGTTTACACCTTC. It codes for CASSATAVYTF.